These 4 T cell receptor beta chains originate from one sample sequenced in a study of cytomegalovirus exposure and HLA in healthy donors. In the PCR, 60 Vbeta and 13 Jbeta primers were used. Sequencing was performed with immunoSEQ multiplex PCR; in TCRdb, only in-frame clones are kept and a portion is missing. The data show fewer than 200,000 clones, roughly 80% seen once. Sequenced: PBMCs. The receptors were sampled from a woman aged 18-29 years in good health and CMV-seronegative.

The chain joins TRBV28 to TRBJ2-5; TRBD2 is a possible D gene (5 bases). The germline V and J ends were trimmed by 5 bases and 2 bases, with 12 bases remaining between them. Germline assignment: CDR1 MDHEN and CDR2 SYDVKM. This CDR3 has 14 amino acids. DNA of the CDR3: TGTGCCAGCAGTACAGCGGATACTCAAGAGACCCAGTACTTC. Residues: CASSTADTQETQYF.

The V gene is TRBV5-1, the J gene TRBJ2-1; TRBD2 agrees at 14 bases. In germline, CDR1 is SGHRS, CDR2 YFSETQ. CDR3 size: 16 residues. With V trimmed by 3 bases and J by 4 bases, 3 bases remained unmatched. The CDR3 DNA reads TGCGCCAGCAGCTGGACTAGCGGGAGGATTTACAATGAGCAGTTCTTC. Protein: CASSWTSGRIYNEQFF. The entire variable domain, with the rest obtained from reference TRBV5-1 and TRBJ2-1, is as follows: KAGVTQTPRYLIKTRGQQVTLSCSPISGHRSVSWYQQTPGQGLQFLFEYFSETQRNKGNFPGRFSGRQFSNSRSEMNVSTLELGDSALYLCASSWTSGRIYNEQFFGPGTRLTVL.

The chain joins TRBV18 to TRBJ2-7, with D possibly TRBD1 on 6 matching bases. Germline assignment: CDR1 KGHSH and CDR2 LQKENI. The V end lost 2 bases, the J end lost 3 bases, and 8 bases lay between the germline ends. The CDR3 is 13 residues long. Here the CDR3 reads CASSPTGRYEQYF. CDR3 sequence (DNA): TGTGCCAGCTCACCAACAGGGCGCTACGAGCAGTACTTC.

V gene TRBV6-5 combines with J gene TRBJ2-7; D is undetermined. CDR1 MNHEY and CDR2 SVGAGI come from the germline V gene. The CDR3 extends over 15 amino acids. Deletions cut 0 bases from V and 0 bases from J, with 9 bases between. This chain's CDR3 is CASSYSIPGSYEQYF. DNA for the CDR3: TGTGCCAGCAGTTACTCGATCCCGGGCTCCTACGAGCAGTACTTC.